This passage covers 32 T cell receptor beta chains from one sample sequenced in a study of blood T cell repertoires in COVID-19. Using immunoSEQ multiplex PCR, the repertoire was profiled, and TCRdb retains in-frame clones only, with some absent. The data hold approximately 260,000 clones, with 85% to 95% observed a single time. Sequencing was done on a sample of PBMCs or T cells enriched from blood (not recorded which). These receptor sequences come from a woman aged 18-30 years who had recovered from COVID-19.

V usage is TRBV18 and J usage is TRBJ2-7; D remains unclear. The germline V gene encodes CDR1 KGHSH and CDR2 LQKENI. This CDR3 is 13 amino acids long. V was pared by 8 bases and J by 3 bases, with 14 bases between. DNA of the CDR3: TGTGCCAGCGGTGGATCGCCGGGCTACGAGCAGTACTTC. Amino acids: CASGGSPGYEQYF.

The chain has TRBV18 and TRBJ2-6; 9 bases align to TRBD1. CDR3 size: 19 residues. The V segment lost 1 base and the J segment 1 base; nucleotides outside the gene matches: 8. Germline V gives CDR1 KGHSH, CDR2 LQKENI. The CDR3 loop is CASSPLPPGQGSGANVLTF. The CDR3 DNA reads TGTGCCAGCTCACCACTCCCACCGGGACAGGGATCTGGGGCCAACGTCCTGACTTTC.

The V gene is TRBV4-2, the J gene TRBJ2-1; 9 nucleotides align to TRBD2. The trim removed 1 base at V and 2 bases at J, leaving 3 bases unmatched. From germline, CDR1 is LGHNA and CDR2 YNFKEQ. This CDR3 has 16 amino acids. The CDR3 region has the DNA TGTGCCAGCAGCCAAGGCGGGAGGGCCCCCTACAATGAGCAGTTCTTC. Protein: CASSQGGRAPYNEQFF.

The V gene is TRBV9, the J gene TRBJ2-3; 11 bases match TRBD2. The germline gives CDR1 SGDLS, CDR2 YYNGEE. V shed 3 bases and J 2 bases; nucleotides not matched to a gene: 8. The CDR3 extends over 17 amino acids. DNA of the CDR3: TGTGCCAGCAGCGCCAGACTAGCGGGGAGATACACAGATACGCAGTATTTT. Translation gives CASSARLAGRYTDTQYF.

The rearrangement uses TRBV10-3 and TRBJ2-1, with 9 bases aligning to TRBD2. Unmatched junction bases numbered 8, after V lost 0 bases and J lost 2 bases. The CDR3 extends over 18 amino acids. CDR1 and CDR2 from the germline V gene are ENHRY and SYGVKD. CDR3 DNA sequence: TGTGCCATCAGTGAGTCTGTAATAGCGGGAGCCCCCTACAATGAGCAGTTCTTC. Encoded protein: CAISESVIAGAPYNEQFF.

V usage is TRBV4-2 and J usage is TRBJ2-3; 11 nucleotides agree with TRBD1. Germline V lookup: CDR1 LGHNA, CDR2 YNFKEQ. The CDR3 length is 17 residues. V trimming: 4 bases; J trimming: 2 bases; junction bases outside the gene matches: 8. The CDR3 bases are TGTGCCAGCAGCCCAAAGAAGGGACAGGGGGTCACAGATACGCAGTATTTT. Translation: CASSPKKGQGVTDTQYF.

The chain recombines TRBV4-2 with TRBJ2-1; 11 positions agree with TRBD2. Trimming cost V 5 bases and J 4 bases; bases outside gene matches: 10. The CDR3 is 17 residues long. Germline V CDR1 and CDR2: LGHNA, YNFKEQ. This CDR3 reads CASSKVTSGGLYNEQFF. CDR3 nucleotide sequence: TGTGCCAGCAGCAAAGTTACTAGCGGGGGCTTATACAATGAGCAGTTCTTC.

The V and J genes are TRBV9 and TRBJ1-5; TRBD1 matches 8 bases. The CDR3 length is 13 residues. In germline, CDR1 is SGDLS, CDR2 YYNGEE. The V segment lost 3 bases and the J segment 4 bases; nucleotides outside the gene matches: 0. CDR3 nucleotide sequence: TGTGCCAGCAGCGGACAGGGGAATCAGCCCCAGCATTTT. Residues: CASSGQGNQPQHF. Drawing the rest from reference TRBV9 and TRBJ1-5, the complete variable domain is DSGVTQTPKHLITATGQRVTLRCSPRSGDLSVYWYQQSLDQGLQFLIQYYNGEERAKGNILERFSAQQFPDLHSELNLSSLELGDSALYFCASSGQGNQPQHFGDGTRLSIL.

This rearrangement joins TRBV2 to TRBJ2-3; TRBD2 aligns across 8 bases. The J segment lost 9 bases and the V segment lost 2 bases, leaving 7 bases of the junction unmatched. CDR3 length equals 14 residues. The germline CDR1 and CDR2 sequences are SNHLY and FYNNEI. DNA of the CDR3: TGTGCCAGCAGTGAAAGCGGGAGTAGGGGAACGCAGTATTTT. Protein sequence: CASSESGSRGTQYF.

The V gene is TRBV5-1, the J gene TRBJ1-3, with D maybe TRBD1 (5 bases). V was trimmed by 0 bases and J by 3 bases, leaving 10 bases between them. There are 15 residues in the CDR3. Germline values: CDR1 SGHRS, CDR2 YFSETQ. The CDR3 loop is CASSLGQGGGNTIYF. The CDR3 DNA follows: TGCGCCAGCAGCTTGGGGCAGGGCGGTGGAAACACCATATATTTT.

The chain is built from TRBV3-1 (or the pseudogene TRBV3-2) and TRBJ1-1; D ambiguous. This CDR3 is 12 amino acids long. Germline V gene lookup returns CDR1 LGHDT and CDR2 YNNKEL (reference sequence). Between the trimmed V and J ends, which lost 3 bases and 4 bases, there was a span of 6 bases. The CDR3 protein is CASSHGSTEAFF. The CDR3 DNA reads as TGTGCCAGCAGCCATGGGAGCACTGAAGCTTTCTTT.

The V and J genes are TRBV7-3 and TRBJ2-1; D remains ambiguous. CDR3 size: 12 residues. From germline, CDR1 is SGHTA and CDR2 FQGTGA. Trimming took off 4 bases at V and 7 bases at J, with 8 bases between the two ends. CDR3 amino acids: CASSSHSNEQFF. Written as DNA, the CDR3 is TGTGCCAGCAGCTCTCACTCAAATGAGCAGTTCTTC.

The V gene is TRBV11-3, the J gene TRBJ2-1; TRBD2 matches at 15 bases. The CDR3 spans 18 residues. Germline loops: CDR1 SGHNT, CDR2 YENEEA. J gave up 0 bases and V 5 bases, and 5 bases lay outside the gene matches. For the CDR3, the DNA is TGTGCCAGCAGCCCCAGGACTAGCGGGGGGGGCTCCTACAATGAGCAGTTCTTC. Translation gives CASSPRTSGGGSYNEQFF.

This sequence joins TRBV11-3 and TRBJ2-6; D possibly corresponds to TRBD2 (6 bases). The CDR3 runs to 14 residues. Germline V lookup: CDR1 SGHNT, CDR2 YENEEA. V shed 1 base and J shed 9 bases, with 10 bases lying between them. The CDR3 loop is CASSLGGVGNVLTF. The CDR3 DNA is TGTGCCAGCAGCTTAGGGGGGGTTGGCAACGTCCTGACTTTC.

The chain uses TRBV19 and TRBJ1-2, with TRBD1 as a possible D gene (5 bases). The CDR3 extends over 15 amino acids. Trimming cost V 7 bases and J 6 bases, with 21 bases left between them. Germline-derived CDR1 and CDR2 are LNHDA and SQIVND (reference sequence). CDR3 in amino acids: CASTLSWRGQHGYTF. Written as DNA, the CDR3 is TGTGCCAGTACCCTTTCGTGGAGGGGCCAGCATGGCTACACCTTC. Looking up the rest from reference TRBV19 and TRBJ1-2 gives the full variable domain: DGGITQSPKYLFRKEGQNVTLSCEQNLNHDAMYWYRQDPGQGLRLIYYSQIVNDFQKGDIAEGYSVSREKKESFPLTVTSAQKNPTAFYLCASTLSWRGQHGYTFGSGTRLTVV.

The chain links TRBV19 to TRBJ1-4; maybe TRBD1 (6 bases). The length of the CDR3 is 15 residues. Per the germline V gene, CDR1 is LNHDA and CDR2 is SQIVND (reference sequence). V lost 5 bases and J 4 bases, leaving 14 bases between the germline ends. DNA for the CDR3: TGTGCCAGTAGTCCCGGTGGACAGATTAATGAAAAACTGTTTTTT. This encodes CASSPGGQINEKLFF.

This clone was observed at least ten times. The V call is TRBV6-4, the J call TRBJ1-2, with D hard to call. V was cut by 0 bases and J by 6 bases, with 11 bases left in between. This CDR3 contains 14 residues. Germline V CDR1 and CDR2: MRHNA, SNTAGT. CDR3 DNA sequence: TGTGCCAGCAGTGACTCTAGCAGCCCTGATGGCTACACCTTC. Encoded protein: CASSDSSSPDGYTF.

This chain joins TRBV7-2 and TRBJ2-7, with 8 bases identical to TRBD2. The CDR3 has 14 residues. The ends lost 3 bases at V and 4 bases at J; junction bases unmatched: 5. CDR1 is SGHTA and CDR2 is FQGNSA in the germline V gene. In DNA, the CDR3 is TGTGCCAGCAGCTTGGGTTCGGGGGGGTACGAGCAGTACTTC. As protein: CASSLGSGGYEQYF. The whole variable domain, remainder taken from reference TRBV7-2 and TRBJ2-7, is GAGVSQSPSNKVTEKGKDVELRCDPISGHTALYWYRQSLGQGLEFLIYFQGNSAPDKSGLPSDRFSAERTGGSVSTLTIQRTQQEDSAVYLCASSLGSGGYEQYFGPGTRLTVT.

This chain links TRBV9 with TRBJ2-3; 10 positions match TRBD2. This CDR3 region has 15 residues. The V segment lost 3 bases and the J segment 2 bases; nucleotides outside the gene matches: 3. Germline V gene lookup returns CDR1 SGDLS and CDR2 YYNGEE. The CDR3 DNA reads TGTGCCAGCAGCGCACTAGCGGGGTCCACAGATACGCAGTATTTT. Amino acids: CASSALAGSTDTQYF.

This chain joins TRBV5-6 and TRBJ1-1, with D possibly matching TRBD1 (5 bases). Per the germline V gene, CDR1 is SGHDT and CDR2 is YYEEEE. Trimming took off 0 bases at V and 1 base at J, with 7 bases between the two ends. The CDR3 runs 14 residues. In DNA form, the CDR3 reads TGTGCCAGCAGCTTGGCCGGGGGGAACACTGAAGCTTTCTTT. It yields the protein CASSLAGGNTEAFF.

The J gene is TRBJ2-7, the V gene TRBV3-1 (or the pseudogene TRBV3-2); 16 bases fit TRBD2. This CDR3 contains 15 residues. V shed 3 bases, J shed 5 bases, and the junction held 1 base outside the gene matches. From germline, CDR1 is LGHDT and CDR2 YNNKEL (reference sequence). The CDR3 sequence is CASSQGLAGGNEQYF. DNA of the CDR3: TGTGCCAGCAGCCAGGGACTAGCGGGGGGGAACGAGCAGTACTTC.

The chain has TRBV12-5 and TRBJ1-2, with D tentatively TRBD1 (5 bases). Germline lookup yields CDR1 LGHNT and CDR2 FRNRAP. The CDR3 runs to 12 residues. The germline V and J ends were trimmed by 6 bases and 8 bases, with 13 bases remaining between them. The CDR3 bases are TGTGCTAGTGGCTCACGGGGACTCGGCTACACCTTC. It translates to CASGSRGLGYTF.

V usage is TRBV11-3 and J usage is TRBJ1-2, with D tentatively TRBD1 (5 bases). V shed 2 bases and J shed 0 bases, with 19 bases lying between them. CDR1 is SGHNT and CDR2 is YENEEA in the germline V gene. The CDR3 loop spans 18 amino acids. The CDR3 is CASSLRYETELTNYGYTF. CDR3 coding DNA: TGTGCCAGCAGCTTAAGATACGAGACAGAGCTTACTAACTATGGCTACACCTTC.

Only one count was recorded for this clone. The chain's CDR3 is CASSEARRYGETQYF. CDR3 coding DNA: TGTGCCAGCAGTGAAGCGAGGAGGTACGGGGAGACCCAGTACTTC. J is TRBJ2-5 and V is TRBV6-1, with D possibly matching TRBD2 (5 bases). The CDR3 length is 15 residues. Germline V gives CDR1 MNHNS, CDR2 SASEGT. V lost 0 bases and J lost 5, with 13 bases in between.

The V gene is TRBV18, the J gene TRBJ1-1; 8 bases map to TRBD1. Germline V lookup: CDR1 KGHSH, CDR2 LQKENI. Trimming took 3 bases from V and 1 from J; bases not matched to a gene: 10. This CDR3 has 17 residues. The CDR3 here is CASSPGDRLARNTEAFF. The DNA of the CDR3 is TGTGCCAGCTCACCCGGGGACAGGCTGGCTCGGAACACTGAAGCTTTCTTT.

This chain uses TRBV9 with TRBJ2-3; no clear D. Germline CDR1 is SGDLS and CDR2 is YYNGEE. This CDR3 comprises 13 residues. Between the trimmed V and J ends, which lost 3 bases and 2 bases, there was a span of 7 bases. The CDR3 region is CASSAIDTDTQYF. The CDR3 nucleotides read TGTGCCAGCAGCGCTATAGACACAGATACGCAGTATTTT.

The chain links TRBV28 to TRBJ2-3; TRBD2 agrees at 7 bases. The ends lost 6 bases at V and 5 bases at J; junction bases unmatched: 8. Germline CDR1 reads MDHEN; CDR2 reads SYDVKM. The CDR3 contains 14 residues. DNA for the CDR3: TGTGCCAGCAGCCTCCCGGGACTATTAGATACGCAGTATTTT. The encoded protein is CASSLPGLLDTQYF.

This clone was recorded once. This chain connects TRBV7-9 to TRBJ1-3, with unresolved D. Germline V lookup: CDR1 SEHNR, CDR2 FQNEAQ (reference sequence). The CDR3 covers 14 residues. Trimming removed 5 bases from V and 0 bases from J, with 8 bases in between. The chain's CDR3 is CASSGLISGNTIYF. Written as DNA, the CDR3 is TGTGCCAGCAGCGGCCTTATCTCTGGAAACACCATATATTTT.

The CDR3 sequence is CASSQDHSLLQPQHF. DNA for the CDR3: TGCGCCAGCAGCCAAGATCACAGTCTTCTCCAGCCCCAGCATTTT. The gene calls are TRBV4-3 and TRBJ1-5; D is undetermined. Deletions cut 0 bases from V and 7 bases from J, with 13 bases between. The CDR3 has 15 residues. The germline CDR1 and CDR2 sequences are LGHNA and YSLEER.

The V call is TRBV9, the J call TRBJ2-1, with D possibly TRBD2 on 6 matching bases. The ends were cut back, 4 bases at V and 2 bases at J, with 13 bases in the middle. The length of the CDR3 is 15 residues. Germline lookup yields CDR1 SGDLS and CDR2 YYNGEE. The CDR3 sequence is CASSPQEGTYNEQFF. The CDR3 nucleotides are TGTGCCAGCAGCCCTCAGGAGGGAACCTACAATGAGCAGTTCTTC.

This clone was seen only a few times. This chain links TRBV6-1 with TRBJ2-7; 10 positions match TRBD2. Trimming at V came to 1 base and at J to 7 bases, leaving 7 bases not matched to a gene. This CDR3 has 15 residues. Germline-derived CDR1 and CDR2 are MNHNS and SASEGT. The CDR3 sequence: CASSEESGGAYEQYF. CDR3 coding DNA: TGTGCCAGCAGTGAAGAGAGCGGGGGGGCGTATGAGCAGTACTTC.

The chain carries TRBV7-9 and TRBJ1-2; weak D call: TRBD1 (6 bases). The germline V gene encodes CDR1 SEHNR and CDR2 FQNEAQ (reference sequence). Between the trimmed V and J ends, which lost 5 bases and 7 bases, there was a span of 11 bases. CDR3 size: 12 residues. The CDR3 loop is CASSPDRIGYTF. Here the CDR3 DNA reads TGTGCCAGCAGCCCCGACAGGATTGGCTACACCTTC.